This T cell receptor beta chain was documented in a study of T cells after yellow fever vaccination. Template-switching 5'RACE yielded the TCR cDNA; a universal primer site and UMIs were added in the process. One entry per CDR3 protein, called by TCRdb with MiXCR from the 5' RACE reads. The sample has 500,000 to 650,000 distinct CDR3 sequences, roughly a sixth seen once. Study-wide findings and caveats: Subsequent to the booster, the majority of primary-vaccination clones reappeared (around 97% CD4, approximately 90% CD8).

Regarding this clonotype: Its antigen remains unidentified.

This receptor was obtained from a man aged 18 to 30 who received the YFV17D yellow fever vaccine. The source material was PBMCs, sampled about 5 days after the first yellow fever vaccination.

The CDR3 reads CASSLPMGTDTQYF. CDR3 nucleotides: TGTGCCAGCAGCTTGCCAATGGGGACAGATACGCAGTATTTT. The J gene is TRBJ2-3, the V gene TRBV5-6; D gene uncertain. Germline CDR1 is SGHDT and CDR2 is YYEEEE. Trimming pared 1 base from V and 3 bases from J, leaving 9 bases between. This CDR3 has 14 amino acids.